This TCR beta chain was found in a study of blood T cells in healthy people across ages. Background on the study: Capturing about one barcoded beta molecule per two T cells was achieved by template switching.

Combining a sample-barcoded 5' primer with a J-beta primer mix, a second PCR ran for 7 to 11 cycles. A 12-random-nucleotide template-switch adaptor tagged each cDNA molecule. TCRdb reanalysed the 5' RACE reads using MiXCR and keeps one entry per CDR3 protein. This table holds about 970,000 distinct CDR3 sequences, about 51% found once. Per the germline V gene, CDR1 is KGHDR and CDR2 is SFDVKD. Trimming took 4 bases from V and 8 from J; bases not matched to a gene: 5. The CDR3 totals 15 residues. The source material was blood. The TCR comes from a woman between 55 and 75 years old in good health. V and J are TRBV24-1 and TRBJ2-1; 12 bases agree with TRBD1. The CDR3 sequence: CATSEGDRGRDEQFF. DNA of the CDR3: TGTGCCACCAGTGAGGGGGACAGGGGGCGTGATGAGCAGTTCTTC.